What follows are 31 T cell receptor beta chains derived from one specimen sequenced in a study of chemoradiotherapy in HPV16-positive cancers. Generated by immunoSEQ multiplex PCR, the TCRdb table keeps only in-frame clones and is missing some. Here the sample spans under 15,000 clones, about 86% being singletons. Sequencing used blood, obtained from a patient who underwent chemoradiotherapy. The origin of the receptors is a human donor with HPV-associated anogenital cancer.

The CDR3 coding sequence is TGTGCCAGCAGCTGGGACAGGGAGGGCTACGAGCAGTACTTC. Residues: CASSWDREGYEQYF. This chain links TRBV5-6 with TRBJ2-7; the match to TRBD1 covers 9 bases. Losses at the gene ends were 3 bases for V and 3 bases for J; bases not matched to a gene: 4. The CDR3 loop spans 14 amino acids. Germline CDR1 is SGHDT and CDR2 is YYEEEE.

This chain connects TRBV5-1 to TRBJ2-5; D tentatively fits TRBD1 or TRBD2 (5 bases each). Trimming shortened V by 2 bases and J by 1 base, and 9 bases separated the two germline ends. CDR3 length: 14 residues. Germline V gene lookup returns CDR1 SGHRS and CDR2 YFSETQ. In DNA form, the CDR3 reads TGCGCCAGCAGCTTAACGGGGCCCCAAGAGACCCAGTACTTC. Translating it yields CASSLTGPQETQYF.

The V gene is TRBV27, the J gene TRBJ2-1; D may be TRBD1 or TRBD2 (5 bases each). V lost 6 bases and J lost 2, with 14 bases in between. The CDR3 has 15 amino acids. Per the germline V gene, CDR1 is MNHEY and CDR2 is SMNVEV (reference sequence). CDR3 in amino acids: CASSRGVITYNEQFF. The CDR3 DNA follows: TGTGCCAGCAGCCGAGGGGTTATCACCTACAATGAGCAGTTCTTC.

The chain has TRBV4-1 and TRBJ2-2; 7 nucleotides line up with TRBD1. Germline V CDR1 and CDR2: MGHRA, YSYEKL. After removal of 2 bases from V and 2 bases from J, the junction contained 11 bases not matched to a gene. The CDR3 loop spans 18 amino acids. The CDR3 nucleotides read TGCGCCAGCAGCCAACATTCCACCGGGACAGCAAACACCGGGGAGCTGTTTTTT. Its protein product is CASSQHSTGTANTGELFF.

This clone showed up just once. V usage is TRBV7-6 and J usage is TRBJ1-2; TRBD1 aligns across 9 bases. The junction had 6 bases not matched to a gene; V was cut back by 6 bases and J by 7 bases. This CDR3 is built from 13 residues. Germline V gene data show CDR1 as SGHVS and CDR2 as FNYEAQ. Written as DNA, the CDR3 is TGTGCCAGCAGTACGGGACAGGGTACTGGCTACACCTTC. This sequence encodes CASSTGQGTGYTF. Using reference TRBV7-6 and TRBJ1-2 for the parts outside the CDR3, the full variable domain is GAGVSQSPRYKVTKRGQDVALRCDPISGHVSLYWYRQALGQGPEFLTYFNYEAQQDKSGLPNDRFSAERPEGSISTLTIQRTEQRDSAMYRCASSTGQGTGYTFGSGTRLTVV.

CDR3 sequence reads: CASSSGSHWGGEQYF. As DNA, the CDR3 is TGCGCCAGCAGCTCGGGGTCCCATTGGGGAGGCGAGCAGTACTTC. The rearrangement uses TRBV5-1 and TRBJ2-7; D is possibly TRBD2 (6 bases). The CDR3 loop spans 15 amino acids. Between the trimmed V and J ends, which lost 3 bases and 6 bases, there was a span of 19 bases. Germline V CDR1 and CDR2: SGHRS, YFSETQ. Drawing the rest from reference TRBV5-1 and TRBJ2-7, the complete variable domain is KAGVTQTPRYLIKTRGQQVTLSCSPISGHRSVSWYQQTPGQGLQFLFEYFSETQRNKGNFPGRFSGRQFSNSRSEMNVSTLELGDSALYLCASSSGSHWGGEQYFGPGTRLTVT.

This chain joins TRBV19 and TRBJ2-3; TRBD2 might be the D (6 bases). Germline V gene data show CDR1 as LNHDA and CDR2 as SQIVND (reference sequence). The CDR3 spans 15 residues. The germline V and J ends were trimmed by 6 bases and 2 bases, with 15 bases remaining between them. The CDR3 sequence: CASRTLEGSTDTQYF. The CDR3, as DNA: TGTGCCAGTAGAACCCTGGAGGGATCCACAGATACGCAGTATTTT. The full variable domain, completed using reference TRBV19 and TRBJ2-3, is DGGITQSPKYLFRKEGQNVTLSCEQNLNHDAMYWYRQDPGQGLRLIYYSQIVNDFQKGDIAEGYSVSREKKESFPLTVTSAQKNPTAFYLCASRTLEGSTDTQYFGPGTRLTVL.

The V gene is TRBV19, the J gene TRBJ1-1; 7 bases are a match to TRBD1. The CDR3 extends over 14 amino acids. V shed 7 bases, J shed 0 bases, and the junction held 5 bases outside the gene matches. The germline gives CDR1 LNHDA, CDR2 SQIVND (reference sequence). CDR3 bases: TGTGCCAGTAACTGGGACAGTATGAACACTGAAGCTTTCTTT. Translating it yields CASNWDSMNTEAFF. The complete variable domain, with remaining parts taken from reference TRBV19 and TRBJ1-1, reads DGGITQSPKYLFRKEGQNVTLSCEQNLNHDAMYWYRQDPGQGLRLIYYSQIVNDFQKGDIAEGYSVSREKKESFPLTVTSAQKNPTAFYLCASNWDSMNTEAFFGQGTRLTVV.

This CDR3 reads CASSKILPGQQNSPLHF. CDR3 nucleotide sequence: TGTGCCAGCAGTAAAATCCTACCGGGACAGCAAAATTCACCCCTCCACTTT. The chain recombines TRBV27 with TRBJ1-6; 7 bases map to TRBD1. Germline V gene sequence: CDR1 MNHEY, CDR2 SMNVEV (reference sequence). The CDR3 is made up of 17 amino acids. J lost 7 bases, V lost 5 bases, and 14 bases had no gene match.

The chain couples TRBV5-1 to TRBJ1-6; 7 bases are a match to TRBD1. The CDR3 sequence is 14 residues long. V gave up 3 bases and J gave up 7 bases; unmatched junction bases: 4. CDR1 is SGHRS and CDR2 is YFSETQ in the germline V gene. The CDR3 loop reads CASSSGTENSPLHF. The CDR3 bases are TGCGCCAGCAGCTCCGGGACAGAGAATTCACCCCTCCACTTT.

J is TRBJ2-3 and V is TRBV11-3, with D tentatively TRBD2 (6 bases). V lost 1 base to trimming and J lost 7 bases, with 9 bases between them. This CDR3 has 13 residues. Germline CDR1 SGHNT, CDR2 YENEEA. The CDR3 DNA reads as TGTGCCAGCAGCTTAGGGAGGGGTAATACGCAGTATTTT. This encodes CASSLGRGNTQYF.

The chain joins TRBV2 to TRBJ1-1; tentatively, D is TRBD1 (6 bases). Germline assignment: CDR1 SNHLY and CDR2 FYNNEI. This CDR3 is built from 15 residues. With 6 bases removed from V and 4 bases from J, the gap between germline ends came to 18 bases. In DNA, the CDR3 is TGTGCCAGCAGAGGATTAACAGGGTTCGTCACTGAAGCTTTCTTT. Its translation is CASRGLTGFVTEAFF.

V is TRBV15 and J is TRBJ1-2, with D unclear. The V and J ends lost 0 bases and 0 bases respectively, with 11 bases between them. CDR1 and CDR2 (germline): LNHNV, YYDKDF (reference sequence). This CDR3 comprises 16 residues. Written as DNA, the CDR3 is TGTGCCACCAGCAGAGATCTAGGAGATCCTAACTATGGCTACACCTTC. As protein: CATSRDLGDPNYGYTF.

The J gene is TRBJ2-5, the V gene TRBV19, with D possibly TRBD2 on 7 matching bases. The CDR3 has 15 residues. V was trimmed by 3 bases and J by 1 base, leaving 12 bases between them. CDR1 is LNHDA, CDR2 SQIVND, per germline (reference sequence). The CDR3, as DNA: TGTGCCAGTAGTATGGGGGGGCCGCTCCAAGAGACCCAGTACTTC. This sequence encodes CASSMGGPLQETQYF.

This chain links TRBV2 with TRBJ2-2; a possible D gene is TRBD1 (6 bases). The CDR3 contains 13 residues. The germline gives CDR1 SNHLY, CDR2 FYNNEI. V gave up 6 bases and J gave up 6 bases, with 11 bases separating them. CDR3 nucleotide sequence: TGTGCCAGCAGGCCTACAGGGTCCGGGGAGCTGTTTTTT. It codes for CASRPTGSGELFF.

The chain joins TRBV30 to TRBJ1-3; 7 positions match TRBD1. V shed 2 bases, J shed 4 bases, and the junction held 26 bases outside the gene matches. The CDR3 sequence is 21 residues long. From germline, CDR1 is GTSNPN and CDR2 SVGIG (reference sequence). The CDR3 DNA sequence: TGTGCCTGGAGTACCATGAGATTGACAGGGACCTCCCTACCTCGGGGAAACACCATATATTTT. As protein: CAWSTMRLTGTSLPRGNTIYF.

In DNA form, the CDR3 reads TGCGCCAGCAGCCAAGGAGGAGGGGAAGAGCAGTACTTC. It is translated as CASSQGGGEEQYF. The chain is built from TRBV4-3 and TRBJ2-7; tentatively, D is TRBD2 (6 bases). The germline gives CDR1 LGHNA, CDR2 YSLEER. V was cut by 1 base and J by 7 bases, with 11 bases left in between. This CDR3 comprises 13 residues.

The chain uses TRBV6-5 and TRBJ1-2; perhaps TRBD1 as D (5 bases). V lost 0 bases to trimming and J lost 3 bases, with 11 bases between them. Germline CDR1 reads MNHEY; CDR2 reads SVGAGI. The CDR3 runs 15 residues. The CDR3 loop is CASSYSYGADYGYTF. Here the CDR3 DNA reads TGTGCCAGCAGTTACTCGTATGGGGCTGACTATGGCTACACCTTC.

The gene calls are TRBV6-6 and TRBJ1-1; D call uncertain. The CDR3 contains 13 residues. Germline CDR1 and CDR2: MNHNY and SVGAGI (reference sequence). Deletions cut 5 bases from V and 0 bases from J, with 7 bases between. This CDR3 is CASSEDLNTEAFF. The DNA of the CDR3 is TGTGCCAGCAGTGAGGATCTGAACACTGAAGCTTTCTTT.

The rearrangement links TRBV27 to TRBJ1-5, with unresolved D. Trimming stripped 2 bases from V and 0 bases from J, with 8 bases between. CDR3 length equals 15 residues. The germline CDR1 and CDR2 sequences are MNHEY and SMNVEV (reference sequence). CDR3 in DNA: TGTGCCAGCAGTTTAACCAGGAATAGCAATCAGCCCCAGCATTTT. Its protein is CASSLTRNSNQPQHF.

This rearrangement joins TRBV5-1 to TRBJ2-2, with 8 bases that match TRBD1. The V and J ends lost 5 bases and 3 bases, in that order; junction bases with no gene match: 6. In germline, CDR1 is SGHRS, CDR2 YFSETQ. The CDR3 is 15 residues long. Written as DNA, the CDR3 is TGCGCCAGCAGGAGACAGGGGTTTGACACCGGGGAGCTGTTTTTT. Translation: CASRRQGFDTGELFF.

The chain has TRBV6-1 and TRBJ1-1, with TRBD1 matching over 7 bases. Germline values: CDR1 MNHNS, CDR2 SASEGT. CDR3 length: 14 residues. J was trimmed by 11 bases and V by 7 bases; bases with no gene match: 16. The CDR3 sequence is CASTISDRAGVAFF. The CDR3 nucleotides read TGTGCCAGCACCATTAGTGACAGGGCCGGTGTGGCTTTCTTT.

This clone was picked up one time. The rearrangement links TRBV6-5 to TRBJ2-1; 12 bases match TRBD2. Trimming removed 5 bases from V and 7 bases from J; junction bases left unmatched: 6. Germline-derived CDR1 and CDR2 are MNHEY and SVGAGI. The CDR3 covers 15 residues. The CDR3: CASSPGLAGLNEQFF. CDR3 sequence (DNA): TGTGCCAGCAGTCCAGGACTAGCGGGGTTGAATGAGCAGTTCTTC.

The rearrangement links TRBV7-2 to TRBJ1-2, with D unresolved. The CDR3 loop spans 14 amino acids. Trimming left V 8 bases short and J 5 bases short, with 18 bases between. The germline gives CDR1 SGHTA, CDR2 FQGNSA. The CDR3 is CASLSERESYGYTF. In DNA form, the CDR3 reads TGTGCCAGCCTTTCTGAAAGGGAATCATATGGCTACACCTTC.

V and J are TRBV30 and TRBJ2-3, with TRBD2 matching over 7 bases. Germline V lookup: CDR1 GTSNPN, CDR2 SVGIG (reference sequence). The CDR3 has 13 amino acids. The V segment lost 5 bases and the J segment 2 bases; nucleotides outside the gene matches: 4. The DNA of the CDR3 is TGTGCCTGGGGGGGGGAAATCACAGATACGCAGTATTTT. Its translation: CAWGGEITDTQYF.

The chain's CDR3 is CASSLDQETQYF. The CDR3 nucleotides read TGTGCCAGCAGTCTTGACCAAGAGACCCAGTACTTC. This chain connects TRBV27 to TRBJ2-5; no definite D call. Germline V gene sequence: CDR1 MNHEY, CDR2 SMNVEV (reference sequence). The CDR3 has 12 amino acids. Trimming took off 5 bases at V and 0 bases at J, with 4 bases between the two ends.

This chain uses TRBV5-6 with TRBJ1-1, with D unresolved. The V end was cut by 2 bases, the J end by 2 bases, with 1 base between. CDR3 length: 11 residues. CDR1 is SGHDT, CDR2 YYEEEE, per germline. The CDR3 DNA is TGTGCCAGCAGCTTTAACACTGAAGCTTTCTTT. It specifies CASSFNTEAFF.

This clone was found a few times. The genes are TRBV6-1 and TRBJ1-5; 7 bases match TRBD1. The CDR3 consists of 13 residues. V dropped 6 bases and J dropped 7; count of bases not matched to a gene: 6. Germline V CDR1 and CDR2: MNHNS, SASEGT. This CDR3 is CASSGTVRQPQHF. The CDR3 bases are TGTGCCAGCAGCGGGACAGTAAGGCAGCCCCAGCATTTT.

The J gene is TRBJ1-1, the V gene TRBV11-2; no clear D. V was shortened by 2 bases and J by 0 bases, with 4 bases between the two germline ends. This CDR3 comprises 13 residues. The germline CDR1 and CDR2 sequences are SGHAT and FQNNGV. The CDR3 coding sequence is TGTGCCAGCAGCTTACAGTTGAACACTGAAGCTTTCTTT. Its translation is CASSLQLNTEAFF.

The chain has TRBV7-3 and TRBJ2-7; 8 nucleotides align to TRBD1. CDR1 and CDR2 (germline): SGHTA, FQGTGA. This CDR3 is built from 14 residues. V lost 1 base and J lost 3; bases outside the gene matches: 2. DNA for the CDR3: TGTGCCAGCAGCTTAAGTACAGGGGGCTACGAGCAGTACTTC. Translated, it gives CASSLSTGGYEQYF. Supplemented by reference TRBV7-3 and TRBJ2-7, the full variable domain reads GAGVSQTPSNKVTEKGKYVELRCDPISGHTALYWYRQSLGQGPEFLIYFQGTGAADDSGLPNDRFFAVRPEGSVSTLKIQRTERGDSAVYLCASSLSTGGYEQYFGPGTRLTVT.

The CDR3 protein is CASSVGGSDTEAFF. CDR3 DNA: TGTGCCAGCAGCGTAGGAGGATCAGACACTGAAGCTTTCTTT. The J gene is TRBJ1-1, the V gene TRBV9; D gene uncertain. CDR1 is SGDLS, CDR2 YYNGEE, per germline. V was pared by 0 bases and J by 3 bases, with 9 bases between. This CDR3 has 14 residues.